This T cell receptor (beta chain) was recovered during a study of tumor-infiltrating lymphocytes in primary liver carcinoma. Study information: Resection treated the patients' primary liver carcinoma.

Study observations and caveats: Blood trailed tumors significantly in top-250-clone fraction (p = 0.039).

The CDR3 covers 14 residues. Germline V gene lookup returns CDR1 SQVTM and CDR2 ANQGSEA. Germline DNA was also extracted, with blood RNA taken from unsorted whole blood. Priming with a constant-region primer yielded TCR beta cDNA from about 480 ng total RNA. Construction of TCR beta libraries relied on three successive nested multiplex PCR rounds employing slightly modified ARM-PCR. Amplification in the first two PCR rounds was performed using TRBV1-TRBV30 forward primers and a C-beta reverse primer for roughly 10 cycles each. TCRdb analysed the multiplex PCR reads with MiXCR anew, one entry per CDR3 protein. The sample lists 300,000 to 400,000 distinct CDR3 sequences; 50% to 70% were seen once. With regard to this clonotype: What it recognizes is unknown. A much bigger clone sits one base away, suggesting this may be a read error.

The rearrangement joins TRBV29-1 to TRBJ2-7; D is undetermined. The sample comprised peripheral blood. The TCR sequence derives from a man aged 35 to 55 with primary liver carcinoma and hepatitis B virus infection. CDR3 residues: CGVEEPGLSYEQYF. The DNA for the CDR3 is TGCGGCGTTGAAGAGCCAGGCCTATCCTACGAGCAGTACTTC.